The clone carrying this T cell receptor beta chain was seen at least ten times. The data belong to a study of response to subunit inactivated influenza vaccine. From the RT-PCR reads, TCRdb called clonotypes with MiXCR, one entry per CDR3 protein. The table lists 170,000 or so distinct CDR3 sequences, approximately 12% of them singletons. The CDR3 is 15 residues long. Trimming at V came to 5 bases and at J to 2 bases, leaving 8 bases not matched to a gene. The receptor was isolated from a man aged 45-69 years who received an inactivated influenza vaccine. The V gene is TRBV12-3 or TRBV12-4, the J gene TRBJ2-7; 8 bases match TRBD1. This specimen was CD8+ T cells sorted from PBMCs, taken approximately 25 months after vaccination. The CDR3 loop is CASSPPNRGAYEQYF. The CDR3 region has the DNA TGTGCCAGCAGTCCCCCCAACAGGGGGGCCTACGAGCAGTACTTC.